This T cell receptor (beta chain) was found in a study of T cell responses to AZD1222 COVID-19 vaccine (dated by TCRdb to the early 2020s). In the study overall: TCR sequencing was performed for 233 trial participants, of whom around 200 were given two doses of AZD1222 and around 26 were given two doses of MenACWY control vaccine. Trial participants were enrolled by age into 18-55, 56-69 and 70-plus year subgroups, with around 140, 26 and 57 TCR-sequenced participants respectively. Paper-wide results and their limitations: A significant rise in spike-specific TCR breadth and depth was observed after two AZD1222 doses relative to day 0 and relative to MenACWY recipients. The vaccine-associated CD4 TCRs covered the entire spike protein, and the dominant responses fell in regions 160-218 and 743-854. The 56-69-year group was small, and its depth increase did not reach significance, likely because of low power. Epitopes outside the regions mutated in the B.1.351 and B.1.1.7 variants were reportedly recognized by nearly half of the unique spike-specific TCRs. Participants were mostly white British and included more females than males, and it was suggested by the authors that clonal diversity may have been underestimated. Because no samples from the day 14 peak response were available, repertoires could be characterized only after the peak T cell response. Conclusions about previously exposed vaccinees are limited, since just five to seven AZD1222 recipients were seropositive for SARS-CoV-2 at baseline.

In the paper's terms, the time point label means: about 28 days (+/-7) after the second vaccine dose. The sample's treatment or condition label, decoded: meningococcal conjugate vaccine given as trial control. Vaccinee samples came from UK trials COV001 and COV002, including a single-blind randomized controlled phase 2/3 trial of AZD1222 (ChAdOx1 nCoV-19) in healthy adults. For TCRbeta chain sequencing, PBMC samples from trial participants were taken at day 0 and at day 28 after the second dose. CDR1 and CDR2, looked up from the germline V gene, are WSHSY and SAAADI. The CDR3 has 14 amino acids, counting the end cysteine and valine. This entry keeps only the CDR3 DNA: 42 bases, framed from base 1. The V end loses 7 bases and the J end loses 3 bases, and a stretch of 16 bases separates them. On this clone: Its antigen is not yet known. Base qualities are not provided; no much larger clone lies one nucleotide away.

The CDR3 regions of human TCRbeta chains were subjected to immunosequencing. As for the original processing: TCRs in the repertoires were matched against a reference library of SARS-CoV-2-specific TCRs that had been generated with the MIRA antigen-specificity platform. Breadth was defined as the fraction of unique TCRs that were SARS-CoV-2-associated, and depth was defined as the fraction of total T cells that were SARS-CoV-2-associated. Using the MIRA data, each spike-specific TCR was mapped to the spike region that the TCR reacts to and placed in a CD4 or CD8 class. Log10-transformed breadth and depth values were compared by one-way ANOVA with Sidak's multiple comparisons tests. TCRdb took over this immuneACCESS table, retaining in-frame rearrangements with V and J assigned. Such tables are incomplete; in checked studies, under half of the missing clones stem from an unresolved V gene, and the remainder is unexplained. V, J and clone size were drawn from that table, and D and trimming were deduced from the DNA. Recorded for this sample are 120,000 or so clones; 75% to 95% of them occurred a single time. The ten largest clones add up to 4% to 5% of the sample.

The V and J genes are TRBV10-2 and TRBJ2-7, with the D call perhaps TRBD1 or TRBD2, as 5 bases match in each case. The sample was peripheral blood, taken 28 days after the second dose of the MenACWY control vaccine. This TCR was recovered from an adult who received the MenACWY meningococcal vaccine as a control. The nucleotide sequence reads TGCGCCAGCATGGCCGGGACCAGCGACTACGAGCAGTACGTC. It codes for CASMAGTSDYEQYV.